The next 22 T cell receptor beta chains were all read from a single sample in a study of response to subunit inactivated influenza vaccine. TCRdb processed the RT-PCR reads anew with MiXCR; each CDR3 protein has one entry. Among roughly 670,000 distinct CDR3 sequences listed, around 15% were seen once. The source was PBMCs from blood, collected approximately 15 days before vaccination. These receptors all stem from a man aged 45-65 years who received an inactivated influenza vaccine.

J is TRBJ2-1 and V is TRBV10-3, with no clear D. This CDR3 has 14 residues. Trimming cost V 7 bases and J 0 bases, with 10 bases left between them. Per germline, CDR1 ENHRY and CDR2 SYGVKD. In nucleotides, the CDR3 is TGTGCCATCATGGCGACCAGCTCCTACAATGAGCAGTTCTTC. It is translated as CAIMATSSYNEQFF.

This clonotype has a handful of counts. V gene TRBV27 combines with J gene TRBJ1-1; 8 bases are shared with TRBD1. Trimming took 6 bases from V and 0 from J; bases not matched to a gene: 9. The V gene's germline CDR1 is MNHEY and CDR2 SMNVEV (reference sequence). The CDR3 is made up of 16 amino acids. This CDR3 reads CASRARTGRLNTEAFF. CDR3 nucleotide sequence: TGTGCCAGCAGAGCTAGGACAGGGCGGTTGAACACTGAAGCTTTCTTT.

This chain links TRBV4-1 with TRBJ1-3; D gene uncertain. V was shortened by 0 bases and J by 0 bases, with 6 bases between the two germline ends. This CDR3 has 15 residues. CDR1 and CDR2 from the germline V gene are MGHRA and YSYEKL. The CDR3 nucleotides read TGCGCCAGCAGCCAAGATGGAGACTCTGGAAACACCATATATTTT. Translation gives CASSQDGDSGNTIYF.

The chain carries TRBV20-1 and TRBJ2-7, with D perhaps matching TRBD1 or TRBD2 (5 bases each). Germline V CDR1 and CDR2: DFQATT, SNEGSKA (reference sequence). The CDR3 spans 14 residues. Trimming removed 0 bases from V and 5 bases from J, with 14 bases in between. CDR3 bases: TGCAGTGCTAGAGACCCGGTGGGGGTCCACGAGCAGTACTTC. It encodes CSARDPVGVHEQYF.

This chain uses TRBV11-3 with TRBJ2-7; 7 nucleotides align to TRBD1. The length of the CDR3 is 15 residues. CDR1 SGHNT and CDR2 YENEEA come from the germline V gene. After removal of 1 base from V and 7 bases from J, the junction contained 10 bases not matched to a gene. CDR3 nucleotides: TGTGCCAGCAGCTTAGGGACAGGTTCAGTCTATGAGCAGTACTTC. Translated, it gives CASSLGTGSVYEQYF.

This clonotype was found a few times. The V gene is TRBV5-1, the J gene TRBJ1-2; D is unclear. Germline CDR1 SGHRS, CDR2 YFSETQ. The CDR3 covers 14 residues. The ends were cut back, 0 bases at V and 7 bases at J, with 13 bases in the middle. CDR3 residues: CASSLEVPSSGYTF. Here the CDR3 DNA reads TGCGCCAGCAGCTTGGAGGTCCCCAGCTCTGGCTACACCTTC.

The V and J genes are TRBV5-1 and TRBJ2-7; 7 bases map to TRBD2. Germline loops: CDR1 SGHRS, CDR2 YFSETQ. The CDR3 extends over 15 amino acids. J was trimmed by 1 base and V by 0 bases; bases with no gene match: 4. The CDR3 DNA sequence: TGCGCCAGCAGCTTGGTGGCGGGGGAGTCCTACGAGCAGTACTTC. Residues: CASSLVAGESYEQYF.

This clonotype has just a few counts. The chain is built from TRBV30 and TRBJ2-7; D is possibly TRBD2 (6 bases). The length of the CDR3 is 14 residues. Trimming removed 0 bases from V and 3 bases from J, with 12 bases in between. Germline V gene lookup returns CDR1 GTSNPN and CDR2 SVGIG (reference sequence). CDR3 bases: TGTGCCTGGAGTGTTGGGGGGACGTACTACGAGCAGTACTTC. Amino acids: CAWSVGGTYYEQYF.

This clonotype was counted only a few times. The chain links TRBV10-3 to TRBJ2-1, with 8 bases matching TRBD1. V lost 1 base to trimming and J lost 7 bases; unmatched junction nucleotides: 6. The germline CDR1 and CDR2 sequences are ENHRY and SYGVKD. This CDR3 is 15 amino acids long. This CDR3 reads CAISELTGGYNEQFF. Written as DNA, the CDR3 is TGTGCCATCAGTGAGTTAACAGGGGGGTATAATGAGCAGTTCTTC.

As concerns this clonotype: This could be a read error, since a much larger clone is one nucleotide away. The chain links TRBV21-1 to TRBJ1-5. TRBV21-1 is deemed a pseudogene. The CDR3 is 15 amino acids. The CDR3 bases are TGTGCCAGCAGCAAACACGGAGGGTACAGTCAGCCCCAGCATTTT. This encodes CASSKHGGYSQPQHF.

V and J are TRBV5-4 and TRBJ2-5; D call uncertain. The CDR3 length is 14 residues. Germline assignment: CDR1 SGHNT and CDR2 YYREEE (reference sequence). V shed 0 bases and J shed 0 bases, with 6 bases lying between them. CDR3 amino acids: CASSLDRYQETQYF. The CDR3 coding sequence is TGTGCCAGCAGCTTGGACAGATACCAAGAGACCCAGTACTTC. Based on the CDR3 plus reference TRBV5-4 and TRBJ2-5, the full variable domain is ETGVTQSPTHLIKTRGQQVTLRCSSQSGHNTVSWYQQALGQGPQFIFQYYREEENGRGNFPPRFSGLQFPNYSSELNVNALELDDSALYLCASSLDRYQETQYFGPGTRLLVL.

This clonotype was found a few times. V gene TRBV24-1 combines with J gene TRBJ2-1; D is perhaps TRBD1 (6 bases). Germline CDR1 reads KGHDR; CDR2 reads SFDVKD. The CDR3 spans 13 residues. Deletions cut 7 bases from V and 8 bases from J, with 14 bases between. The CDR3 loop reads CATSRGEFDEQFF. The CDR3 DNA is TGTGCCACCAGCAGGGGAGAGTTCGATGAGCAGTTCTTC.

This clonotype has more than one count but fewer than ten. The chain has TRBV7-8 and TRBJ2-1, with 8 bases aligning to TRBD2. The V gene's germline CDR1 is SGHVS and CDR2 FQNEAQ. Trimming at V came to 1 base and at J to 2 bases, leaving 4 bases not matched to a gene. The CDR3 covers 16 residues. CDR3 region: CASSLGGSGTYNEQFF. Written as DNA, the CDR3 is TGTGCCAGCAGCTTAGGTGGTAGCGGGACCTACAATGAGCAGTTCTTC.

This clonotype was found a few times. The chain recombines TRBV5-1 with TRBJ2-7, with D possibly TRBD1 on 6 matching bases. Germline CDR1 is SGHRS and CDR2 is YFSETQ. The V and J ends lost 4 bases and 1 base respectively, with 15 bases between them. The CDR3 loop spans 15 amino acids. In DNA, the CDR3 is TGCGCCAGCAGCGCGACAGGAGGACCTTCCTACGAGCAGTACTTC. Amino acids: CASSATGGPSYEQYF.

V is TRBV7-3 and J is TRBJ2-2; 9 nucleotides match TRBD1. Per the germline V gene, CDR1 is SGHTA and CDR2 is FQGTGA. The CDR3 consists of 16 residues. V lost 0 bases and J lost 5; bases outside the gene matches: 4. CDR3 sequence reads: CASSLTVGTGTGELFF. CDR3 coding DNA: TGTGCCAGCAGCTTAACAGTAGGGACAGGGACCGGGGAGCTGTTTTTT.

The chain carries TRBV6-1 and TRBJ2-7; the match to TRBD1 covers 8 bases. The CDR3 covers 14 residues. Germline loops: CDR1 MNHNS, CDR2 SASEGT. Unmatched junction bases numbered 9, after V lost 6 bases and J lost 5 bases. For the CDR3, the DNA is TGTGCCAGCAGGACCGTTGACAGGGGCCACGAGCAGTACTTC. It yields the protein CASRTVDRGHEQYF.

This clonotype was seen only a few times. The chain uses TRBV20-1 and TRBJ1-1; maybe TRBD1 (6 bases). Germline-derived CDR1 and CDR2 are DFQATT and SNEGSKA (reference sequence). Trimming removed 6 bases from V and 8 bases from J, with 22 bases in between. The CDR3 is 14 residues long. CDR3 loop: CSARRFDIRGEAFF. The CDR3 DNA reads as TGCAGTGCCAGACGGTTTGATATCAGGGGAGAAGCTTTCTTT.

This clonotype was counted ten times or more. The rearrangement joins TRBV5-1 to TRBJ2-7; TRBD2 matches at 9 bases. Unmatched junction bases numbered 6, after V lost 4 bases and J lost 4 bases. Germline V CDR1 and CDR2: SGHRS, YFSETQ. This CDR3 region has 14 residues. CDR3 coding DNA: TGCGCCAGCAGCCATAGCGGGAGTCGGTACGAGCAGTACTTC. This sequence encodes CASSHSGSRYEQYF.

This chain connects TRBV24-1 to TRBJ2-2, with 11 bases identical to TRBD1. This CDR3 region has 15 residues. CDR1 is KGHDR and CDR2 is SFDVKD in the germline V gene. The ends lost 3 bases at V and 6 bases at J; junction bases unmatched: 2. CDR3 nucleotides: TGTGCCACCAGTGATCGGACAGGGGGCCCCGGGGAGCTGTTTTTT. Its translation is CATSDRTGGPGELFF.

The sample holds a few counts of this clonotype. The rearrangement joins TRBV7-9 to TRBJ2-3; 10 bases align to TRBD2. Losses at the gene ends were 2 bases for V and 3 bases for J; bases not matched to a gene: 5. This CDR3 comprises 16 residues. Germline V gene data show CDR1 as SEHNR and CDR2 as FQNEAQ (reference sequence). The CDR3 loop is CASSLSLTSGTDTQYF. The CDR3 region has the DNA TGTGCCAGCAGCTTATCCCTGACTAGCGGGACAGATACGCAGTATTTT.

This clonotype showed up many times. The V gene is TRBV12-3 or TRBV12-4, the J gene TRBJ2-1; 15 bases align to TRBD2. This CDR3 comprises 15 residues. The V segment lost 5 bases and the J segment 5 bases; nucleotides outside the gene matches: 1. CDR3 in DNA: TGTGCCAGCAGTCGGACTAGCGGGGGGGACAATGAGCAGTTCTTC. Its protein is CASSRTSGGDNEQFF.

The J gene is TRBJ2-7, the V gene TRBV7-8, with D hard to call. The V and J ends lost 0 bases and 8 bases respectively, with 11 bases between them. CDR3 length: 13 residues. The V gene's germline CDR1 is SGHVS and CDR2 FQNEAQ. DNA for the CDR3: TGTGCCAGCAGCTTAGCGCCTAGGTACAAGCAGTACTTC. It specifies CASSLAPRYKQYF.